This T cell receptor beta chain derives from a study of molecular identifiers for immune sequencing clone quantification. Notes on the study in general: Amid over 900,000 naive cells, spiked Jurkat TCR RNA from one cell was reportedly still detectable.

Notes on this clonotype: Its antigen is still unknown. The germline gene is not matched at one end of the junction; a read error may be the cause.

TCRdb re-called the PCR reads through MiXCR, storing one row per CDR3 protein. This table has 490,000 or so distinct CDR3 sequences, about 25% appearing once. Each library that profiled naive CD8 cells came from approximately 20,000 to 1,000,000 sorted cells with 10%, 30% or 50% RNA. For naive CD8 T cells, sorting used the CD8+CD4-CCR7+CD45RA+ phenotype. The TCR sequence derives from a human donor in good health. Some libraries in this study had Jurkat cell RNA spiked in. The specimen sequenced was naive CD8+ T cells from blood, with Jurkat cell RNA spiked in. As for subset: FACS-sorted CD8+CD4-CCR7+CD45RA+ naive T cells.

The CDR3 reads CASSSIAGRYNEHFF. CDR3 sequence (DNA): TGTGCCAGCAGCTCAATAGCGGGACGGTACAATGAGCACTTCTTC. The chain employs TRBV7-2 and TRBJ2-1; 8 bases are a match to TRBD2. The CDR3 contains 15 residues. The germline gives CDR1 SGHTA, CDR2 FQGNSA.